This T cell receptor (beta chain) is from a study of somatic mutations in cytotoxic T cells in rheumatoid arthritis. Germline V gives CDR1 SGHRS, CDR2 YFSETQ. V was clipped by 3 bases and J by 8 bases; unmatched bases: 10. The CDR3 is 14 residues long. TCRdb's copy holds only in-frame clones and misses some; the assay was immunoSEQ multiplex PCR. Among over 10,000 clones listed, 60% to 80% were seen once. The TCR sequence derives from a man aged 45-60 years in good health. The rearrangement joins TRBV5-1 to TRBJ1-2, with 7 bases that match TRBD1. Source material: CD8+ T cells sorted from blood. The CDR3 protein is CASSYQTGNGGYTF. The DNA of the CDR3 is TGCGCCAGCAGCTACCAGACAGGGAATGGCGGCTACACCTTC.